The source of this TCR beta chain is a study of lymphopenia after photon versus proton radiotherapy. Measured with immunoSEQ multiplex PCR; TCRdb has only the in-frame clones, and not every one. The sample shows approximately 30,000 clones, around 94% of them seen only once. The material sequenced was peripheral blood, taken from a patient treated with photon-based radiotherapy. The sequence came from a woman between 50 and 59 years old with cholangiocarcinoma.

CDR3 amino acids: CASSGQGHTYTEAFF. The CDR3 nucleotides read TGTGCCAGCAGTGGACAGGGTCATACGTACACTGAAGCTTTCTTT. This chain connects TRBV6-6 to TRBJ1-1, with 8 bases identical to TRBD1. The CDR3 length is 15 residues. Germline V lookup: CDR1 MNHNY, CDR2 SVGAGI (reference sequence). V lost 5 bases and J lost 3; bases outside the gene matches: 8.